The 8 T cell receptor beta chains below all came from one sample that was sequenced in a study of read filtering for tumor transcriptome and immune sequencing. Molecular barcoded adaptors covering alpha/delta and beta/gamma chains were used on approximately 400 ng RNA. Each CDR3 protein gets one entry after TCRdb re-called the reads with MiXCR. The sample gives some 120,000 distinct CDR3 sequences, 10% to 15% of which show up once; around 10% is in the top ten. The specimen sequenced was a population of CD138-negative cells sorted from bone marrow. The receptors here all came from a donor at least 40 years old with multiple myeloma.

In this sample, this clonotype turned up once. The germline gene is not matched at one end of the junction; a read error may be the cause. The chain joins TRBV5-1 to TRBJ1-3; D is uncertain. Germline-derived CDR1 and CDR2 are SGHRS and YFSETQ. The CDR3 length is 14 residues. The CDR3 is CASSPPGSGHTIYF. DNA for the CDR3: TGCGCCAGCAGCCCCCCGGGCTCTGGACACACCATATATTTT. Drawing the rest from reference TRBV5-1 and TRBJ1-3, the complete variable domain is KAGVTQTPRYLIKTRGQQVTLSCSPISGHRSVSWYQQTPGQGLQFLFEYFSETQRNKGNFPGRFSGRQFSNSRSEMNVSTLELGDSALYLCASSPPGSGHTIYFGEGSWLTVV.

This clonotype was counted ten times or more. This chain links TRBV29-1 with TRBJ2-1; a weak D match, TRBD1 (6 bases). The germline gives CDR1 SQVTM, CDR2 ANQGSEA. This CDR3 contains 14 residues. V lost 5 bases, J lost 8 bases, and 19 bases lay in between. The CDR3 region has the DNA TGCAGCGTTCTCCGGGACAAACACTTCGATGAGCAGTTCTTC. Its translation: CSVLRDKHFDEQFF.

By proportion, this clonotype is medium-sized (0.01 to 0.1%). The CDR3 nucleotides read TGCAGTGCTAGATATCTAGCGGCTAATGAGCAGTTCTTC. It yields the protein CSARYLAANEQFF. This chain links TRBV20-1 with TRBJ2-1; 7 bases match TRBD2. Trimming removed 2 bases from V and 7 bases from J; junction bases left unmatched: 5. The V gene's germline CDR1 is DFQATT and CDR2 SNEGSKA (reference sequence). CDR3 length equals 13 residues.

This clonotype was recorded at least ten times. V usage is TRBV6-2 or TRBV6-3 and J usage is TRBJ2-1, with 11 bases identical to TRBD2. This CDR3 spans 16 amino acids. Germline values: CDR1 MNHEY, CDR2 SVGEGT. J lost 2 bases, V lost 8 bases, and 8 bases had no gene match. The CDR3 region has the DNA TGTGCCAGCCGTCCCCGACTAGCGGGACCCTACAATGAGCAGTTCTTC. Protein sequence: CASRPRLAGPYNEQFF.

The sample holds many counts of this clonotype. The CDR3 DNA follows: TGTGCCAGCAGCTTAATAGGCCCTGTCCCCGGGGAGCTGTTTTTT. Protein: CASSLIGPVPGELFF. This rearrangement joins TRBV7-3 to TRBJ2-2; D not resolved. Trimming took 1 base from V and 6 from J, leaving 12 bases between them. Germline assignment: CDR1 SGHTA and CDR2 FQGTGA. The CDR3 has 15 amino acids.

This clonotype appeared many times. The V and J genes are TRBV27 and TRBJ2-1, with 14 bases matching TRBD2. The CDR3 sequence is 16 residues long. Germline V lookup: CDR1 MNHEY, CDR2 SMNVEV (reference sequence). Germline trimming cut 4 bases from V and 12 bases from J; bases unmatched to any gene: 11. The CDR3 region has the DNA TGTGCCAGCAGTTCATCGGGGACTAGCGGGAGCGTCGGGCAGTTCTTC. Its translation is CASSSSGTSGSVGQFF.

Of note for this clonotype: This clone may be a read error of a much larger clone one base away. The chain joins TRBV12-5 to TRBJ2-1; D not certain. Trimming took off 7 bases at V and 9 bases at J, with 10 bases between the two ends. The germline CDR1 and CDR2 sequences are LGHNT and FRNRAP. The CDR3 spans 11 residues. CDR3 sequence reads: CASAYNPEQFF. CDR3 nucleotide sequence: TGTGCTAGTGCCTACAACCCTGAGCAGTTCTTC. Looking up the rest from reference TRBV12-5 and TRBJ2-1 gives the full variable domain: DARVTQTPRHKVTEMGQEVTMRCQPILGHNTVFWYRQTMMQGLELLAYFRNRAPLDDSGMPKDRFSAEMPDATLATLKIQPSEPRDSAVYFCASAYNPEQFFGPGTRLTVL.

A remark on this clonotype: A much larger clone differs by one base, so this may be a read error. This rearrangement joins TRBV12-3 or TRBV12-4 to TRBJ1-6; 7 bases fit TRBD1. V was pared by 5 bases and J by 1 base, with 5 bases of the junction left unmatched. The CDR3 has 16 amino acids. CDR3 in amino acids: CASSPGTVSYNSPLHF. The CDR3 bases are TGTGCCAGCAGTCCCGGGACAGTGTCCTATAATTCACCCCTCCACTTT.